This TCR beta chain was identified during a study of blood T cells in healthy people across ages. The CDR3 length is 14 residues. The germline V and J ends were trimmed by 2 bases and 7 bases, with 15 bases remaining between them. Germline V CDR1 and CDR2: LGHNA, YSLEER. PCR was performed a second time for 7 to 11 cycles using a sample-barcoded 5' primer and a J-beta primer mix. There were at least 3 million CDR3-containing paired-end reads obtained from each sample. TCRdb re-called the 5' RACE reads with MiXCR, one entry per CDR3 protein. The sample includes about 680,000 distinct CDR3 sequences, roughly 49% seen only once; the top ten take 25% to 35%. This clonotype was counted a few times. Its specificity is not known. Findings of the study overall: It was held that diversity estimates obtained from one million T cells represented underestimates. Donor CMV status, an unknown factor, possibly confounded changes in expanded clonotypes.

The source is a woman aged 60-75 years in good health. The sequencing sample was made of blood. The gene calls are TRBV4-3 and TRBJ2-7; D gene uncertain. The CDR3 spells CASSQRHRGYEQYF. The CDR3 DNA sequence: TGCGCCAGCAGCCAACGTCATAGAGGTTATGAGCAGTACTTC.